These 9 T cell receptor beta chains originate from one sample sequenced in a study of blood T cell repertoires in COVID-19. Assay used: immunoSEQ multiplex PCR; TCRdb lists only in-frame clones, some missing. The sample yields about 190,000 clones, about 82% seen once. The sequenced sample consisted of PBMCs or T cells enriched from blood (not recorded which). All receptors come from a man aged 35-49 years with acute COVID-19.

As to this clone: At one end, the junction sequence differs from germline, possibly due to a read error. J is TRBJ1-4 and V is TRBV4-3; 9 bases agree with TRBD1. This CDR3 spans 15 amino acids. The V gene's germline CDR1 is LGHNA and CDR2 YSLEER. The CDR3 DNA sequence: TGCGCCAGCAGCCAAGATTCTATCGTACAGGGGGCCCGCACGTTT. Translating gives CASSQDSIVQGARTF.

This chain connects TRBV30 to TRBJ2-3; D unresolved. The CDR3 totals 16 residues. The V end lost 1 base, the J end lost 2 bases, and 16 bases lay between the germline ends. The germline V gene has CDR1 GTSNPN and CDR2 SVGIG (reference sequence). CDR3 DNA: TGTGCCTGGAGTGGCGACTCGATACCCCCCACAGATACGCAGTATTTT. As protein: CAWSGDSIPPTDTQYF.

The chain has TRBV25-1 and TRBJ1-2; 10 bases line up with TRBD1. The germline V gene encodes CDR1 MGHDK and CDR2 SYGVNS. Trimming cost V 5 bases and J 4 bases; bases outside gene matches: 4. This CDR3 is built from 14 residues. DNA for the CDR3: TGTGCCAGCAGTTCAAGGACAGGGGGCTATGGCTACACCTTC. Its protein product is CASSSRTGGYGYTF.

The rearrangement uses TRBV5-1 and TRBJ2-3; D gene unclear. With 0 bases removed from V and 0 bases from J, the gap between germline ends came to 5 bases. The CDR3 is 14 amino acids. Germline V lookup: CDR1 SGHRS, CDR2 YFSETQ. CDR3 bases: TGCGCCAGCAGCTTGGACGGTAGCACAGATACGCAGTATTTT. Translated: CASSLDGSTDTQYF.

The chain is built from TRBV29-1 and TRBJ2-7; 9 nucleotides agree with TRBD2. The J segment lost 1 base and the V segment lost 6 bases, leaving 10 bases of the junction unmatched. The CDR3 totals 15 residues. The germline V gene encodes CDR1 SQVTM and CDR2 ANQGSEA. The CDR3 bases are TGCAGCGTAGAGGGTGGACTAGCGACATCCTACGAGCAGTACTTC. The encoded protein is CSVEGGLATSYEQYF.

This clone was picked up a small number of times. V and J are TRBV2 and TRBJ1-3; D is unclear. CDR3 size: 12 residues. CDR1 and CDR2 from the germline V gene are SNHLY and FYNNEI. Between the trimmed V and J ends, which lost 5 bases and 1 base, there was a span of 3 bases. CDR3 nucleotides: TGTGCCAGCAGTTATTCTGGAAACACCATATATTTT. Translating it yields CASSYSGNTIYF.

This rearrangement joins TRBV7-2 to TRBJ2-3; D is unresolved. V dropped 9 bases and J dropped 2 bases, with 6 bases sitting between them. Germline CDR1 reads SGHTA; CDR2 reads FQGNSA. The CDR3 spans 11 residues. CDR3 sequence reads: CASSTTDTQYF. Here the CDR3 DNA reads TGTGCCAGTTCTACCACAGATACGCAGTATTTT.

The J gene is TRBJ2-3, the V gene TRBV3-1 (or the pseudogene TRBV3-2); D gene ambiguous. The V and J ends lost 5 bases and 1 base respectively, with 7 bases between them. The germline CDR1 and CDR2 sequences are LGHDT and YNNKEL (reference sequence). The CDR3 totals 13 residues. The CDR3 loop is CASSEIGTDTQYF. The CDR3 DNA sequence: TGTGCCAGCAGCGAAATAGGCACAGATACGCAGTATTTT.

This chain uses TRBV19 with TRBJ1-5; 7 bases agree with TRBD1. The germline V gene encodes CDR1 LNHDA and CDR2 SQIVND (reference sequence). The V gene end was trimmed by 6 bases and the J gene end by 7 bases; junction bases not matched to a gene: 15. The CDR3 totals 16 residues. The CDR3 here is CASRDSRAGGIQPQHF. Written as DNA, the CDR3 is TGTGCCAGTAGGGACTCCCGGGCAGGGGGGATCCAGCCCCAGCATTTT.